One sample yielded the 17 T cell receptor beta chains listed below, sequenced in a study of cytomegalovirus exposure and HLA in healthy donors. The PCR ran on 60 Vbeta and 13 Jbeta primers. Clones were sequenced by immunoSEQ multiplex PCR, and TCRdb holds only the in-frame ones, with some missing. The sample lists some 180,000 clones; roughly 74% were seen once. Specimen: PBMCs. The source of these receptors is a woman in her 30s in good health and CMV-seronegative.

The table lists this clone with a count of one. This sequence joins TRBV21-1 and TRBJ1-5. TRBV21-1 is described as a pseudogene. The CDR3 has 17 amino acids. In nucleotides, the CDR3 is TGTGCCAGCAGCAAAGCTAAGGGGACTTATAGCAATCAGCCCCAGCATTTT. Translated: CASSKAKGTYSNQPQHF.

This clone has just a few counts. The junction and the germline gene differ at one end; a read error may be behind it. As DNA, the CDR3 is TGTGCTAGCAGCTTAGCGGGAGGGCCCTACAATGAGCAGTTCTTC. This gives the protein CASSLAGGPYNEQFF. V and J are TRBV7-7 and TRBJ2-1, with 11 bases matching TRBD2. CDR3 size: 15 residues. Germline V gene sequence: CDR1 SSHAT, CDR2 FNYEAQ (reference sequence).

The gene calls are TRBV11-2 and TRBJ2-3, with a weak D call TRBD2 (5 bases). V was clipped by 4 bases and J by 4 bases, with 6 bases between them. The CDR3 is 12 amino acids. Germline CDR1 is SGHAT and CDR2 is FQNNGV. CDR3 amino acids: CASSSRADTQYF. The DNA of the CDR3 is TGTGCCAGCAGCTCGAGGGCAGATACGCAGTATTTT.

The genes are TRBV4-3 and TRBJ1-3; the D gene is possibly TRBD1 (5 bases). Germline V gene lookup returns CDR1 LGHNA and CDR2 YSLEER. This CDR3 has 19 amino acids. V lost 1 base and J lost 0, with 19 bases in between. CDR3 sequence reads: CASSQATRTLQYSGNTIYF. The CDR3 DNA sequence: TGCGCCAGCAGCCAAGCCACGCGGACACTCCAATACTCTGGAAACACCATATATTTT.

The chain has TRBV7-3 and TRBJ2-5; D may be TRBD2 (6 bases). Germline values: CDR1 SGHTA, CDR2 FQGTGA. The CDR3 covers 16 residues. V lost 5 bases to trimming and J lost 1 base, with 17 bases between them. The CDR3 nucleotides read TGTGCCAGCAGCCACGGACTACACTCGGGCCAAGAGACCCAGTACTTC. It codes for CASSHGLHSGQETQYF.

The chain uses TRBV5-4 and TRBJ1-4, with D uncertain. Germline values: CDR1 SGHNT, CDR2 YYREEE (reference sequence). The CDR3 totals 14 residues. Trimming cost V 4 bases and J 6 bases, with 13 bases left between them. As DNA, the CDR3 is TGTGCCAGCAGCCCCGAGTTGGCGGATGAAAAACTGTTTTTT. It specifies CASSPELADEKLFF.

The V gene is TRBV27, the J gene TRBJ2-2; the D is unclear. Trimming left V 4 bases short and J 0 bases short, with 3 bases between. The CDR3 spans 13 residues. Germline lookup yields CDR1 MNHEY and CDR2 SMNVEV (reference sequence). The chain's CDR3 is CASSSTNTGELFF. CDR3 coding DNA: TGTGCCAGCAGTTCTACGAACACCGGGGAGCTGTTTTTT.

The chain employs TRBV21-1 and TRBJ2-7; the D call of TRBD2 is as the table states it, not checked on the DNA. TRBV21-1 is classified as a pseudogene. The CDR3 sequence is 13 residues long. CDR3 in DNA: TGTGCCAGCAGCAAAAGAAGAGTGTGCGAGCAGTACTTC. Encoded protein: CASSKRRVCEQYF.

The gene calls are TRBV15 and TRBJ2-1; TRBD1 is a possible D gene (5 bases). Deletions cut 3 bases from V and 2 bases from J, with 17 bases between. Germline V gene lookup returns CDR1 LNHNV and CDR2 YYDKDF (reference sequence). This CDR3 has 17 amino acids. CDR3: CATSSRTGPRAYNEQFF. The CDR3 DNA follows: TGTGCCACCAGCAGTCGAACAGGTCCCCGGGCCTACAATGAGCAGTTCTTC.

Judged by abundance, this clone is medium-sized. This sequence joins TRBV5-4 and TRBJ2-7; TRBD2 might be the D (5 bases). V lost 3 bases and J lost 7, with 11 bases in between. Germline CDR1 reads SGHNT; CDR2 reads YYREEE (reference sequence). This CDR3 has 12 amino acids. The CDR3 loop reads CASSSNTGEQYF. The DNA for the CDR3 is TGTGCCAGCAGCTCCAACACGGGGGAGCAGTACTTC.

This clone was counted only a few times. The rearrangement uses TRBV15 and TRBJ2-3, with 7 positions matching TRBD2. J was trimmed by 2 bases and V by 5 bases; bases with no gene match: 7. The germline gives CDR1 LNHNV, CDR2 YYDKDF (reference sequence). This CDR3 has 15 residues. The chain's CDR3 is CATSSPRGNTDTQYF. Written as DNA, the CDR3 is TGTGCCACCAGCTCCCCGCGGGGGAACACAGATACGCAGTATTTT.

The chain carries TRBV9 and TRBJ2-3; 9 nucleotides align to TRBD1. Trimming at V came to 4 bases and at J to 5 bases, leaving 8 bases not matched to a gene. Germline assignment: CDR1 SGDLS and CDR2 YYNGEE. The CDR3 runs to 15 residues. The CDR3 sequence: CASSPGQGYLDTQYF. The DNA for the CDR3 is TGTGCCAGCAGCCCGGGACAGGGCTACTTAGATACGCAGTATTTT.

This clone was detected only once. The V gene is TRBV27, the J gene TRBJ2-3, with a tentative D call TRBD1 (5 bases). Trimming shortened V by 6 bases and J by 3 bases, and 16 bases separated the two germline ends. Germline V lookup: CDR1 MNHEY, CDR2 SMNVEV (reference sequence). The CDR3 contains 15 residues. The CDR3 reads CASSIQDPRTDTQYF. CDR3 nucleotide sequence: TGTGCCAGCAGCATACAGGATCCTCGAACAGATACGCAGTATTTT.

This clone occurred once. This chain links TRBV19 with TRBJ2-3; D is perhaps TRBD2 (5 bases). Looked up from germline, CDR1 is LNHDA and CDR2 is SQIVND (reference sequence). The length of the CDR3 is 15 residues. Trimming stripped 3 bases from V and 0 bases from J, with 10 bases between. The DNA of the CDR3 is TGTGCCAGTAGTATTAAAAGCGGAAGCACAGATACGCAGTATTTT. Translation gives CASSIKSGSTDTQYF.

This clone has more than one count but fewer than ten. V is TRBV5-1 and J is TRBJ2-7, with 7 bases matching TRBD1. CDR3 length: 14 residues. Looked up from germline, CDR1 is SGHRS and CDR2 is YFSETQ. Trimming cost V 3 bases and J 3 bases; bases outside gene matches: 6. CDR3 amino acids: CASSSGGTNYEQYF. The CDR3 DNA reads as TGCGCCAGCAGCTCAGGGGGAACTAACTACGAGCAGTACTTC.

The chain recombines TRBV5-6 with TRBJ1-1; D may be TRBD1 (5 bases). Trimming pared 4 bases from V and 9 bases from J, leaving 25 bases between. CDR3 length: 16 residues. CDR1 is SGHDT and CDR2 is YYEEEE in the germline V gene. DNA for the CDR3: TGTGCCAGCAGCCCTAGGGACTACAACCTTTACAATCAAGCTTTCTTT. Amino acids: CASSPRDYNLYNQAFF.

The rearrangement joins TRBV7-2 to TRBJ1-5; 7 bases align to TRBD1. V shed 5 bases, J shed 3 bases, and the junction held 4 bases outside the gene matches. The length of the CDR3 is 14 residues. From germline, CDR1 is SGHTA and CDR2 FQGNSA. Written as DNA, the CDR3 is TGTGCCAGCAGCCCGACAGGGTTCAATCAGCCCCAGCATTTT. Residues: CASSPTGFNQPQHF.